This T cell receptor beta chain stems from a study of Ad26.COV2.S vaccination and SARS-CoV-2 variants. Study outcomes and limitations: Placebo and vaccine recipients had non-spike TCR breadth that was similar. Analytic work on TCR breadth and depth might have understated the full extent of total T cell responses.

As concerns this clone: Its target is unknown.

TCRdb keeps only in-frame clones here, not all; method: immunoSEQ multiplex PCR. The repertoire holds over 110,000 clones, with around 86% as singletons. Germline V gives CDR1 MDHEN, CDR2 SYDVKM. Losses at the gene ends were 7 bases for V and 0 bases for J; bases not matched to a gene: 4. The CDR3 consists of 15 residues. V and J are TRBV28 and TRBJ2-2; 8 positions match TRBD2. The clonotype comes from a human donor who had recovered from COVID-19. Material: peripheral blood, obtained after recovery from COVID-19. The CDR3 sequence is CASKTGGANTGELFF. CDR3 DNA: TGTGCCAGCAAAACCGGGGGGGCGAACACCGGGGAGCTGTTTTTT.